These 12 T cell receptor beta chains were sequenced from one sample in a study of blood T cells in healthy people across ages. The second PCR ran roughly 6 to 12 cycles with a sample-barcoded 5' primer and J-beta primers. TCRdb called the 5' RACE reads again in MiXCR, with one record for every CDR3 protein. The table records roughly 1,500,000 distinct CDR3 sequences, about 35% of them present only once. The sample comprised blood. The source is a woman younger than 45 in good health.

V is TRBV29-1 and J is TRBJ2-2; D unresolved. V gave up 4 bases and J gave up 4 bases, with 10 bases separating them. The CDR3 is 13 residues long. Germline V CDR1 and CDR2: SQVTM, ANQGSEA. This chain's CDR3 is CSVVKELTGELFF. CDR3 nucleotide sequence: TGCAGCGTTGTGAAAGAGCTCACCGGGGAGCTGTTTTTT.

This clonotype occurred a few times. This chain links TRBV27 with TRBJ2-4; 15 nucleotides match TRBD2. The CDR3 length is 15 residues. V lost 6 bases and J lost 13; bases outside the gene matches: 10. The germline CDR1 and CDR2 sequences are MNHEY and SMNVEV (reference sequence). The CDR3 region has the DNA TGTGCCAGCAGAGAACGGGGACTAGCGGGAGGAGAGCAGTACTTC. Translating it yields CASRERGLAGGEQYF.

This clonotype was detected only a few times. This rearrangement joins TRBV3-1 to TRBJ1-5; D remains ambiguous. Germline lookup yields CDR1 LGHDT and CDR2 YNNKEL (reference sequence). The CDR3 has 15 amino acids. V was pared by 3 bases and J by 5 bases, with 14 bases between. The CDR3 loop reads CASSQEGAPYQPQHF. CDR3 sequence (DNA): TGTGCCAGCAGCCAGGAGGGAGCCCCCTATCAGCCCCAGCATTTT.

A remark on this clonotype: One end of the junction does not line up with germline, which may come from a read error. The chain joins TRBV10-3 to TRBJ2-3; TRBD1 is a possible D gene (6 bases). Germline CDR1 and CDR2: ENHRY and SYGVKD. The CDR3 extends over 14 amino acids. The CDR3 sequence is CAISDNDRTDTQYF. DNA of the CDR3: TGCGCCATCAGTGACAACGACAGGACAGATACGCAGTATTTT.

This chain uses TRBV6-1 with TRBJ2-7; D could derive from TRBD1 or TRBD2 (5 bases each). V was clipped by 8 bases and J by 3 bases, with 17 bases between them. The CDR3 totals 14 residues. CDR1 MNHNS and CDR2 SASEGT come from the germline V gene. The CDR3 protein is CASGVGVEDYEQYF. The CDR3 DNA follows: TGTGCCAGCGGGGTGGGGGTAGAGGACTACGAGCAGTACTTC.

This clonotype was seen a handful of times. The chain employs TRBV6-2 or TRBV6-3 and TRBJ2-1, with a possible D match to TRBD2 (6 bases). Germline CDR1 and CDR2: MNHEY and SVGEGT. The V and J ends lost 2 bases and 1 base respectively, with 15 bases between them. The length of the CDR3 is 17 residues. The CDR3 sequence is CASSYPGTPASYNEQFF. CDR3 nucleotide sequence: TGTGCCAGCAGTTACCCAGGGACTCCAGCATCCTACAATGAGCAGTTCTTC.

V is TRBV30 and J is TRBJ1-1, with D possibly matching TRBD1 (5 bases). The CDR3 runs to 12 residues. Trimming removed 0 bases at V and 14 bases at J, with 16 bases between. Germline-derived CDR1 and CDR2 are GTSNPN and SVGIG (reference sequence). The CDR3, as DNA: TGTGCCTGGAGTGTCCGGGGACGAGGGGCCTTCTTT. Protein sequence: CAWSVRGRGAFF.

This clonotype was counted only a few times. The rearrangement uses TRBV28 and TRBJ2-4; D is ambiguous. Germline V gives CDR1 MDHEN, CDR2 SYDVKM. Trimming stripped 2 bases from V and 3 bases from J, with 11 bases between. The CDR3 extends over 15 amino acids. The CDR3 reads CASSLAKKGKNIQYF. The CDR3 DNA is TGTGCCAGCAGTTTAGCGAAAAAGGGCAAAAACATTCAGTACTTC.

The genes are TRBV7-3 and TRBJ2-5; TRBD2 agrees at 9 bases. J gave up 5 bases and V 5 bases, and 6 bases lay outside the gene matches. The CDR3 spans 14 residues. The germline V gene encodes CDR1 SGHTA and CDR2 FQGTGA. The CDR3: CASSPEGLAETQYF. CDR3 DNA: TGTGCCAGCAGCCCCGAAGGACTAGCGGAGACCCAGTACTTC.

This clonotype appeared once. A much larger clonotype is one base distant, so this may be a read error. The chain carries TRBV10-1 and TRBJ2-7; 8 bases map to TRBD2. Germline V gene sequence: CDR1 WNHNN, CDR2 SYGVQD (reference sequence). This CDR3 is 15 amino acids long. J gave up 8 bases and V 2 bases, and 11 bases lay outside the gene matches. CDR3 nucleotide sequence: TGCGCCAGCAGTGAGCTGCCGGGAGGGCCGTACAAGCAGTACTTC. This translates into CASSELPGGPYKQYF.

This clonotype has just a few counts. The chain uses TRBV20-1 and TRBJ2-7; 10 positions match TRBD1. V dropped 8 bases and J dropped 5; count of bases not matched to a gene: 15. This CDR3 is built from 15 residues. Germline CDR1 and CDR2: DFQATT and SNEGSKA (reference sequence). CDR3 coding DNA: TGCAGTAGTCACGACCGGGACAGGGGTCTCGACGAGCAGTACTTC. Its translation is CSSHDRDRGLDEQYF.

The chain employs TRBV6-1 and TRBJ2-1; D is unclear. Trimming took 8 bases from V and 0 from J, leaving 14 bases between them. Looked up from germline, CDR1 is MNHNS and CDR2 is SASEGT. The CDR3 runs to 15 residues. The CDR3 here is CASFYTRSSYNEQFF. The CDR3 coding sequence is TGTGCCAGCTTTTATACAAGGAGCTCCTACAATGAGCAGTTCTTC.